A single sample gave rise to the 12 T cell receptor beta chains below, sequenced in a study of T cells in Graves' hyperthyroidism and ophthalmopathy. Authors of the study amplified TCR beta CDR3 regions from RNA transcripts. The HTBI primer set served for first-round RT-PCR of the TCR CDR3. TCRdb processed the multiplex PCR reads anew with MiXCR; each CDR3 protein has one entry. The sample yields 450,000 to 500,000 distinct CDR3 sequences, about 22% seen once. Material for sequencing was blood. The receptors here all came from a woman between 65 and 79 years old with Graves' ophthalmopathy.

This clonotype has a handful of counts. This chain links TRBV2 with TRBJ2-7; TRBD1 might be the D (6 bases). The CDR3 consists of 14 residues. Trimming removed 7 bases from V and 8 bases from J, with 21 bases in between. Germline CDR1 reads SNHLY; CDR2 reads FYNNEI. Here the CDR3 DNA reads TGTGCCAGCAAAGACTTTGACAGGCAAAGTAAGCAGTACTTC. Translation gives CASKDFDRQSKQYF.

This clonotype turned up a few times. The V gene is TRBV7-9, the J gene TRBJ2-5; D unclear. From germline, CDR1 is SEHNR and CDR2 FQNEAQ (reference sequence). This CDR3 has 13 residues. Trimming removed 2 bases at V and 1 base at J, with 5 bases between. The CDR3 coding sequence is TGTGCCAGCAGCTTAAGTGTCCAAGAGACCCAGTACTTC. It codes for CASSLSVQETQYF.

This clonotype was seen ten or more times. V gene TRBV3-1 combines with J gene TRBJ2-7; tentatively, D is TRBD2 (5 bases). CDR1 is LGHDT and CDR2 is YNNKEL in the germline V gene (reference sequence). The germline V and J ends were trimmed by 0 bases and 1 base, with 7 bases remaining between them. This CDR3 contains 14 residues. The CDR3 DNA is TGTGCCAGCAGCCAAGATCCGGGATCCTACGAGCAGTACTTC. Translated: CASSQDPGSYEQYF.

This clonotype was picked up many times. The CDR3 protein is CASSYSRAGREETQYF. Here the CDR3 DNA reads TGTGCCAGCAGTTACTCGCGGGCGGGAAGAGAAGAGACCCAGTACTTC. The chain recombines TRBV6-6 with TRBJ2-5; tentatively, D is TRBD2 (6 bases). V was trimmed by 0 bases and J by 3 bases, leaving 14 bases between them. CDR3 size: 16 residues. Germline V lookup: CDR1 MNHNY, CDR2 SVGAGI (reference sequence).

V usage is TRBV2 and J usage is TRBJ2-2; TRBD2 agrees at 13 bases. J was trimmed by 7 bases and V by 1 base; bases with no gene match: 9. CDR1 is SNHLY, CDR2 FYNNEI, per germline. The CDR3 spans 18 residues. Written as DNA, the CDR3 is TGTGCCAGCAGTGAAGGACTAGCGGGAGGATCGACGGGCGGGGAGCTGTTTTTT. This codes for CASSEGLAGGSTGGELFF. Full variable domain (missing parts from reference TRBV2 and TRBJ2-2): EPEVTQTPSHQVTQMGQEVILRCVPISNHLYFYWYRQILGQKVEFLVSFYNNEISEKSEIFDDQFSVERPDGSNFTLKIRSTKLEDSAMYFCASSEGLAGGSTGGELFFGEGSRLTVL.

The chain links TRBV5-1 to TRBJ2-7; D is unclear. The germline gives CDR1 SGHRS, CDR2 YFSETQ. Trimming took off 2 bases at V and 4 bases at J, with 10 bases between the two ends. This CDR3 has 13 amino acids. The CDR3 DNA follows: TGCGCCAGCAGCTTAGTTGGGCATTACGAGCAGTACTTC. Translated, it gives CASSLVGHYEQYF.

This clonotype has a handful of counts. The V call is TRBV19, the J call TRBJ2-2, with D unclear. Germline values: CDR1 LNHDA, CDR2 SQIVND (reference sequence). Trimming removed 2 bases from V and 7 bases from J, with 14 bases in between. This CDR3 is 15 amino acids long. CDR3 amino acids: CASSIMGVNGGELFF. DNA of the CDR3: TGTGCCAGTAGTATAATGGGTGTTAATGGCGGGGAGCTGTTTTTT.

This clonotype was counted between two and nine times. V usage is TRBV24-1 and J usage is TRBJ2-2, with 8 positions matching TRBD2. The trim removed 3 bases at V and 5 bases at J, leaving 10 bases unmatched. There are 17 residues in the CDR3. Germline V gives CDR1 KGHDR, CDR2 SFDVKD. CDR3 sequence: CATSDPPGSGTTGELFF. DNA for the CDR3: TGTGCCACCAGTGATCCGCCAGGTAGCGGGACAACCGGGGAGCTGTTTTTT.

This clonotype has only a few counts. The V gene is TRBV12-5, the J gene TRBJ2-1; possible D gene TRBD1, 5 bases. The CDR3 sequence is 15 residues long. V was shortened by 2 bases and J by 3 bases, with 11 bases between the two germline ends. Germline lookup yields CDR1 LGHNT and CDR2 FRNRAP. The CDR3 region is CASGLFQGFYNEQFF. CDR3 sequence (DNA): TGTGCTAGTGGTTTGTTTCAGGGCTTCTACAATGAGCAGTTCTTC.

In nucleotides, the CDR3 is TGTGCCACCAGCAGAGAGGGTTATGAGCAGTACTTC. Translation gives CATSREGYEQYF. The rearrangement joins TRBV15 to TRBJ2-7; D gene ambiguous. In germline, CDR1 is LNHNV, CDR2 YYDKDF (reference sequence). The CDR3 consists of 12 residues. Trimming pared 0 bases from V and 7 bases from J, leaving 7 bases between.

This chain uses TRBV20-1 with TRBJ2-5; 12 positions match TRBD2. The CDR3 sequence is 14 residues long. The germline V gene encodes CDR1 DFQATT and CDR2 SNEGSKA (reference sequence). J lost 3 bases, V lost 7 bases, and 6 bases had no gene match. CDR3 in DNA: TGCAGTGTTACAAGGACTAGCGGGGAAGAGACCCAGTACTTC. Translating gives CSVTRTSGEETQYF.

This clonotype was detected a few times. V usage is TRBV18 and J usage is TRBJ2-1, with 7 bases aligning to TRBD2. Trimming removed 2 bases from V and 3 bases from J; junction bases left unmatched: 7. The CDR3 is 16 amino acids. Germline V gene lookup returns CDR1 KGHSH and CDR2 LQKENI. As DNA, the CDR3 is TGTGCCAGCTCACCAAGGAGCGGGACCCACTACAATGAGCAGTTCTTC. Translation gives CASSPRSGTHYNEQFF.